This is a list of T cell receptor beta chains from one sample in a study of blood T cell repertoires in COVID-19. Produced via immunoSEQ multiplex PCR; TCRdb's table is partial and in-frame only. The sample has roughly 36,000 clones; approximately 87% are singletons. Sequencing was carried out using peripheral blood. These receptors were obtained from a man aged 50 to 59 with active or convalescent COVID-19. CDR3s include the opening cysteine and the closing phenylalanine or tryptophan. D genes are given only for firm matches. Expanded clones are given a class, and other clones once, few, many or no size at all.

j_gene,len,d_gene,v_gene,abundance,CDR3nt,CDR3aa
TRBJ2-1,13,-,TRBV3-1/TRBV3-2,-,TGTGCCAGCAGCCACAGGGGCTACAATGAGCAGTTCTTC,CASSHRGYNEQFF
TRBJ2-3,17,TRBD2,TRBV6-1,-,TGTGCCAGCAGTGACCCGGGAGGCAGGGTAGTTTCAGATACGCAGTATTTT,CASSDPGGRVVSDTQYF
TRBJ2-1,15,TRBD2,TRBV4-1,-,TGCGCCAGCAGCCAGGAGGGAGGGACGTACAATGAGCAGTTCTTC,CASSQEGGTYNEQFF
TRBJ2-3,15,TRBD2,TRBV10-3,-,TGTGCCATCGGCGGGGGACTAGTCAATTCAGATACGCAGTATTTT,CAIGGGLVNSDTQYF
TRBJ2-7,13,TRBD1,TRBV27,large,TGTGCCATCGCCGGGACAGCGGCCGGAGAGCAGTACTTC,CAIAGTAAGEQYF
TRBJ1-5,15,-,TRBV6-4,-,TGTGCCTCCCTCCGGACGGGGGGGTTCAATCAGCCCCAGCATTTT,CASLRTGGFNQPQHF
TRBJ2-5,15,TRBD2,TRBV5-6,-,TGTGCCAGCAGCTTGGGACTAGCGGGATTCGAGACCCAGTACTTC,CASSLGLAGFETQYF
TRBJ2-2,15,TRBD2,TRBV7-9,-,TGTGCCAGCAGCTCGACTAGCGGGGTCACCGGGGAGCTGTTTTTT,CASSSTSGVTGELFF
TRBJ1-5,13,-,TRBV28,few,TGTGCCAGCAACCAGGGGATGAGTCAGCCCCAGCATTTT,CASNQGMSQPQHF
TRBJ2-3,15,TRBD2,TRBV6-1,-,TGTGCCAGCAGTGAAACTAGCGGGGCCACAGATACGCAGTATTTT,CASSETSGATDTQYF
TRBJ1-6,15,-,TRBV6-5,-,TGTGCCAGCAGCACTACTTGGAGGGCTGATTCACCCCTCCACTTT,CASSTTWRADSPLHF
TRBJ1-5,15,-,TRBV28,-,TGTGCCAGCAGTTTCAGGGGCCGAGGCAATCAGCCCCAGCATTTT,CASSFRGRGNQPQHF
TRBJ2-1,14,-,TRBV4-1,-,TGCGCCAGCAGCGCCCTAATGTTCCGGGATGAGCAGTTCTTC,CASSALMFRDEQFF
TRBJ1-2,14,-,TRBV12-5,-,TGTGCTAGTGGTTCGCCACAGGCCCCCTATGGCTACACCTTC,CASGSPQAPYGYTF
TRBJ1-5,16,TRBD1,TRBV2,-,TGTGCCAGCGCTCCCATCGCGACAGGGGGGAATCAGCCCCAGCATTTT,CASAPIATGGNQPQHF